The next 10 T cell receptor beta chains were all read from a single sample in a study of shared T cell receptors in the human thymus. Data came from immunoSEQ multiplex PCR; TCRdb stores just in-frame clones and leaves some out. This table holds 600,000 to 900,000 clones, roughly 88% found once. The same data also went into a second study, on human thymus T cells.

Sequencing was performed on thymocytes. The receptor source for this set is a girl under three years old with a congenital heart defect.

The CDR3 protein is CASSAPGYQPQHF. The CDR3, as DNA: TGTGCCAGCAGCGCCCCAGGGTATCAGCCCCAGCATTTT. This chain links TRBV7-2 with TRBJ1-5; TRBD1 might be the D (5 bases). CDR3 size: 13 residues. Trimming shortened V by 5 bases and J by 5 bases, and 10 bases separated the two germline ends. Germline assignment: CDR1 SGHTA and CDR2 FQGNSA.

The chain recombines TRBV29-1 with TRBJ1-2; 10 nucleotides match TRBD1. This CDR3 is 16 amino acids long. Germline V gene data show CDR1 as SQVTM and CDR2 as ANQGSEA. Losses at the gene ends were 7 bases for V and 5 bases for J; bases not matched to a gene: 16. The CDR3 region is CSAAGTGVGKSYGYTF. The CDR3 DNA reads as TGCAGCGCCGCCGGGACAGGGGTCGGGAAATCTTATGGCTACACCTTC.

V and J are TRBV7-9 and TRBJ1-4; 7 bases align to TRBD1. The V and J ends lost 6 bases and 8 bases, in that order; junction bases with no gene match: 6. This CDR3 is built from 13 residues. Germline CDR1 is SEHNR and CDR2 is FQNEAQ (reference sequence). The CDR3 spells CASSTGVGEKLFF. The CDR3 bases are TGTGCCAGCAGTACAGGGGTTGGGGAAAAACTGTTTTTT.

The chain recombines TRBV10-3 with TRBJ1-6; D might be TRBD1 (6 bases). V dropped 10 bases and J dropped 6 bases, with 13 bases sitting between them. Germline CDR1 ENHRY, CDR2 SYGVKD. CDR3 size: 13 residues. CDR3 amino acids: CASTQGSNSPLHF. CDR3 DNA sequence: TGTGCCAGCACACAGGGATCTAATTCACCCCTCCACTTT.

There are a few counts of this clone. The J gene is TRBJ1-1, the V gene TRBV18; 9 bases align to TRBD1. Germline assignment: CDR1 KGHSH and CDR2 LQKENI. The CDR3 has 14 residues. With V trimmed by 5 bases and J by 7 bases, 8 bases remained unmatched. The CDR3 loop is CASSAGQGLSEAFF. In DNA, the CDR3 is TGTGCCAGCTCAGCCGGACAGGGGCTGAGTGAAGCTTTCTTT.

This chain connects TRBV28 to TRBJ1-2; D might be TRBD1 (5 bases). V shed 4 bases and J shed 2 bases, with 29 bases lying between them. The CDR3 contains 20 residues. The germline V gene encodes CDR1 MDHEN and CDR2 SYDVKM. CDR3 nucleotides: TGTGCCAGCAGTTCACCAAAGAGCGGGACCCCGAGCGCCGAAAACTATGGCTACACCTTC. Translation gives CASSSPKSGTPSAENYGYTF.

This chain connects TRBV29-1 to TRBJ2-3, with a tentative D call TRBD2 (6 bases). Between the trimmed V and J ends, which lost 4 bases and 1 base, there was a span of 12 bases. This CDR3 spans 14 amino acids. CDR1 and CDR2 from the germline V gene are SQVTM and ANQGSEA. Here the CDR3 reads CSVVLARCTDTQYF. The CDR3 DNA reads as TGCAGCGTTGTGCTAGCGCGCTGCACAGATACGCAGTATTTT.

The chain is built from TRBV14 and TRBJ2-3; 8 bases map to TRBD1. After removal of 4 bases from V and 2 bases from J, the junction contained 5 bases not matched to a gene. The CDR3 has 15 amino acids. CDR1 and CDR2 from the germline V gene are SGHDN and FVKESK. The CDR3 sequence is CASSPRQGNTDTQYF. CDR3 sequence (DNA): TGTGCCAGCAGCCCCCGACAGGGGAACACAGATACGCAGTATTTT. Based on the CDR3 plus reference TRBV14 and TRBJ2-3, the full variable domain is EAGVTQFPSHSVIEKGQTVTLRCDPISGHDNLYWYRRVMGKEIKFLLHFVKESKQDESGMPNNRFLAERTGGTYSTLKVQPAELEDSGVYFCASSPRQGNTDTQYFGPGTRLTVL.

The CDR3 loop is CASSSKRGRNQETQYF. CDR3 nucleotide sequence: TGTGCCAGCAGCTCGAAGCGGGGACGCAACCAAGAGACCCAGTACTTC. This chain joins TRBV9 and TRBJ2-5; 7 bases align to TRBD2. The length of the CDR3 is 16 residues. Unmatched junction bases numbered 9, after V lost 4 bases and J lost 0 bases. The V gene's germline CDR1 is SGDLS and CDR2 YYNGEE.

The CDR3 DNA sequence: TGTGCCAGCAGTGAATGGAGGACTAGCGGGGACTACGAGCAGTACTTC. Translation: CASSEWRTSGDYEQYF. J is TRBJ2-7 and V is TRBV25-1; 12 nucleotides align to TRBD2. V shed 1 base and J 3 bases; nucleotides not matched to a gene: 4. CDR3 length: 16 residues. CDR1 MGHDK and CDR2 SYGVNS come from the germline V gene.